The rows below give T cell receptor beta chains drawn from one sample of a study of blood T cell repertoires in COVID-19. Libraries were prepared by immunoSEQ multiplex PCR; TCRdb keeps only in-frame clonotypes and omits some of them. The repertoire holds over 35,000 clones, about 79% seen once, with nearly 25% in the top ten. Sequencing was done on a sample of peripheral blood. These receptors came from a human donor with acute or convalescent COVID-19. The donor label of this sample is uncertain. Each CDR3 is given with its conserved first and last residue. Fields, in order: D gene, clone size, J gene, V gene, CDR3 DNA, CDR3 protein. D genes are given only for firm matches. Rows give clone size only sometimes, using once, few, many, or a class for an expanded clone.

D: TRBD1; size: -; J: TRBJ2-3; V: TRBV6-5; DNA: TGTGCCAGCAGAACCGGGACAGGGGCGGCAGATACGCAGTATTTT; CDR3: CASRTGTGAADTQYF
D: -; size: -; J: TRBJ2-7; V: TRBV9; DNA: TGTGCCAGCAGCCCATCTGCTGGGAGCTCCTACGAGCAGTACTTC; CDR3: CASSPSAGSSYEQYF
D: -; size: -; J: TRBJ2-2; V: TRBV13; DNA: TGTGCCAGCAGCTTAGGCCTTGGGCGGGCACGGGCCGGGGAGCTGTTTTTT; CDR3: CASSLGLGRARAGELFF
D: -; size: -; J: TRBJ2-4; V: TRBV6-6; DNA: TGTGCCAGCTGGGGGACTTTAGCCAAAAACATTCAGTACTTC; CDR3: CASWGTLAKNIQYF
D: TRBD1; size: few; J: TRBJ1-1; V: TRBV28; DNA: TGTGCCAGCAGCCTCCTACAGGGGCGGCAAAAGTTGATCTTT; CDR3: CASSLLQGRQKLIF
D: -; size: once; J: TRBJ2-5; V: TRBV28; DNA: TGTGCCAGCATTCCACCCCTCGGGTCCCAAGAGACCCAGTACTTC; CDR3: CASIPPLGSQETQYF
D: -; size: once; J: TRBJ2-1; V: TRBV3-1/TRBV3-2; DNA: TGTGCCAGCAGCCAAGCCAGGCCCAATGAGCAGTTCTTC; CDR3: CASSQARPNEQFF
D: -; size: -; J: TRBJ1-1; V: TRBV9; DNA: TGTGCCAGCAGCGTCTGGGACTCCGGGAACACTGAAGCTTTCTTT; CDR3: CASSVWDSGNTEAFF
D: -; size: -; J: TRBJ2-7; V: TRBV19; DNA: TGTGCCAGTAGTATGTCAGGGACCTACGAGCAGTACTTC; CDR3: CASSMSGTYEQYF
D: -; size: few; J: TRBJ1-2; V: TRBV6-2/TRBV6-3; DNA: TGTGCCAGCAGTTCACTTCTTTGGACAGTTTTAAATGGCTACACCTTC; CDR3: CASSSLLWTVLNGYTF
D: -; size: -; J: TRBJ1-6; V: TRBV5-1; DNA: TGCGCCAGCAGCTTGCAGGGGATTCGGTCTCCCCTCCACTTT; CDR3: CASSLQGIRSPLHF
D: -; size: -; J: TRBJ1-1; V: TRBV28; DNA: TGTGCCAGCAGTTGGGGGGGATTGTTCACTGAAGCTTTCTTT; CDR3: CASSWGGLFTEAFF
D: -; size: -; J: TRBJ2-5; V: TRBV5-1; DNA: TGCGCCAGCAGCTCAAAAAAAGGGGCAGCCCAAGAGACCCAGTACTTC; CDR3: CASSSKKGAAQETQYF
D: -; size: -; J: TRBJ1-4; V: TRBV15; DNA: TGTGCCACCAGCAGAGCCCAGGGCACGCAAGAAAAACTGTTTTTT; CDR3: CATSRAQGTQEKLFF
D: TRBD1; size: -; J: TRBJ1-6; V: TRBV29-1; DNA: TGCAGCGTTCGGGACAGCGATAATTCACCCCTCCACTTT; CDR3: CSVRDSDNSPLHF
D: -; size: -; J: TRBJ1-3; V: TRBV30; DNA: TGTGTACAGAACTCTGGAAACACCATATATTTT; CDR3: CVQNSGNTIYF
D: -; size: -; J: TRBJ2-3; V: TRBV7-3; DNA: TGTGCCAGCAGCTCCACTAGTGAGCGGGCGGATACGCAGTATTTT; CDR3: CASSSTSERADTQYF
D: -; size: -; J: TRBJ1-3; V: TRBV5-4; DNA: TGTGCCAGCAGCCGCACAGGGATAACTGGAAACACCATATATTTT; CDR3: CASSRTGITGNTIYF
D: TRBD2; size: -; J: TRBJ2-3; V: TRBV11-3; DNA: TGTGCCAGCAGCTTAGGAAAAACTAGCGACACGCAGTATTTT; CDR3: CASSLGKTSDTQYF
D: TRBD2; size: -; J: TRBJ2-7; V: TRBV5-1; DNA: TGCGCCAGCAGCTTGCGGGTTAGCGGGGCTCGGGGGCAGTACTTC; CDR3: CASSLRVSGARGQYF
D: TRBD2; size: -; J: TRBJ2-5; V: TRBV5-1; DNA: TGCGCCAGCAGCTTGCCAATAGCGGGGAAGCAAGAGACCCAGTACTTC; CDR3: CASSLPIAGKQETQYF
D: TRBD1; size: once; J: TRBJ2-2; V: TRBV5-1; DNA: TGCGCCAGCAGCTCTCGGACAGGGGTGGAGCACACCGGGGAGCTGTTTTTT; CDR3: CASSSRTGVEHTGELFF
D: -; size: -; J: TRBJ1-2; V: TRBV4-3; DNA: TGCGCCAGCAGCCAAGATCTGGCGGGCACCTATGGCTACACCTTC; CDR3: CASSQDLAGTYGYTF
D: -; size: -; J: TRBJ1-6; V: TRBV28; DNA: TGTGCCAGCCGGGGGGGGGTTTCCTATAATTCACCCCTCCACTTT; CDR3: CASRGGVSYNSPLHF
D: TRBD2; size: once; J: TRBJ2-5; V: TRBV30; DNA: TGTGCCTTCCGGTCGGGGGGGCCGGGCGACCAAGAGACCCAGTACTTC; CDR3: CAFRSGGPGDQETQYF
D: -; size: -; J: TRBJ2-4; V: TRBV2; DNA: TGTGCCAGCAGTGATATGGGAGGGGGTAACATTCAGTACTTC; CDR3: CASSDMGGGNIQYF
D: -; size: few; J: TRBJ2-5; V: TRBV29-1; DNA: TGCAGCGTTGAAGGGAATACAGTTCAGGCTGGGACCCAGTACTTC; CDR3: CSVEGNTVQAGTQYF
D: TRBD1; size: -; J: TRBJ2-7; V: TRBV7-2; DNA: TGTGCCAGCAGCTCGGACAGGAAAACAGGTATCTACGAGCAGTACTTC; CDR3: CASSSDRKTGIYEQYF
D: TRBD2; size: -; J: TRBJ2-3; V: TRBV11-2; DNA: TGTGCCAGCAGCCCCCGACTAGCGGGGGGGCGGGCAGATACGCAGTATTTT; CDR3: CASSPRLAGGRADTQYF
D: -; size: -; J: TRBJ2-7; V: TRBV9; DNA: TGTGCCAGCAGCGTAGCTAACAGGGTAGGCGAGCAGTACTTC; CDR3: CASSVANRVGEQYF